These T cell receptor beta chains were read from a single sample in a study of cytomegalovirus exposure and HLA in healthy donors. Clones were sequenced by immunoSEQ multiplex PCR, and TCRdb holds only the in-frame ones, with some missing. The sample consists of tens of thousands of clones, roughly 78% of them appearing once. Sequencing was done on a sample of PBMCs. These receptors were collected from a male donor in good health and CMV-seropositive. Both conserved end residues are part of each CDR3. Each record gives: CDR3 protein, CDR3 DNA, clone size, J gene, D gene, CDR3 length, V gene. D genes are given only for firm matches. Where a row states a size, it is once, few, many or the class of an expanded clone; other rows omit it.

CDR3: CASSLNRAAGNTIYF
DNA: TGTGCCAGCAGCCTTAACAGGGCTGCTGGAAACACCATATATTTT
size: NA
J: TRBJ1-3
D: NA
length: 15
V: TRBV7-8

CDR3: CSVEDETVKLFF
DNA: TGCAGCGTTGAAGATGAGACAGTAAAACTGTTTTTT
size: NA
J: TRBJ1-4
D: NA
length: 12
V: TRBV29-1

CDR3: CASSVYSNEQFF
DNA: TGTGCCAGTAGTGTTTATAGCAATGAGCAGTTCTTC
size: few
J: TRBJ2-1
D: NA
length: 12
V: TRBV19

CDR3: CVRSPPLGGGPYEQYF
DNA: TGTGTCAGAAGCCCACCGTTGGGCGGGGGACCCTACGAGCAGTACTTC
size: few
J: TRBJ2-7
D: NA
length: 16
V: TRBV7-5

CDR3: CASSLTGRVLNEQFF
DNA: TGTGCCAGCAGTTTAACCGGGAGGGTTTTAAATGAGCAGTTCTTC
size: NA
J: TRBJ2-1
D: TRBD2
length: 15
V: TRBV28

CDR3: CASSRAGNNEQFF
DNA: TGTGCCAGCAGTCGAGCAGGCAACAATGAGCAGTTCTTC
size: NA
J: TRBJ2-1
D: NA
length: 13
V: TRBV6-1

CDR3: CSVGLVNRGTEAFF
DNA: TGCAGCGTTGGCTTAGTGAACAGGGGGACTGAAGCTTTCTTT
size: few
J: TRBJ1-1
D: TRBD1
length: 14
V: TRBV29-1

CDR3: CASRRKRGWDNEQFF
DNA: TGTGCCAGCAGGAGAAAGCGGGGGTGGGACAATGAGCAGTTCTTC
size: NA
J: TRBJ2-1
D: TRBD2
length: 15
V: TRBV6-5

CDR3: CAWSVLGQGAILQDQPQHF
DNA: TGTGCCTGGAGTGTACTGGGCCAGGGGGCAATTTTACAGGATCAGCCCCAGCATTTT
size: NA
J: TRBJ1-5
D: TRBD1
length: 19
V: TRBV30

CDR3: CASSHGQGALNGYTF
DNA: TGTGCCAGCAGTCATGGACAGGGGGCTCTCAATGGCTACACCTTC
size: once
J: TRBJ1-2
D: TRBD1
length: 15
V: TRBV6-5

CDR3: CASSPWAGGHNEQFF
DNA: TGCGCCAGCAGTCCTTGGGCGGGGGGCCACAATGAGCAGTTCTTC
size: NA
J: TRBJ2-1
D: TRBD2
length: 15
V: TRBV5-1

CDR3: CASGRTGDNEQFF
DNA: TGTGCCAGCGGAAGGACAGGAGACAATGAGCAGTTCTTC
size: NA
J: TRBJ2-1
D: TRBD1
length: 13
V: TRBV27

CDR3: CASSLEHAPQHF
DNA: TGTGCCAGCAGCTTAGAACATGCGCCCCAGCATTTT
size: NA
J: TRBJ1-5
D: NA
length: 12
V: TRBV7-9

CDR3: CASRGGTGELFF
DNA: TGTGCCAGCCGTGGAGGGACCGGGGAGCTGTTTTTT
size: NA
J: TRBJ2-2
D: NA
length: 12
V: TRBV6-5

CDR3: CASNRPLREEQYF
DNA: TGTGCCAGCAATCGTCCACTCCGCGAGGAGCAGTACTTC
size: NA
J: TRBJ2-7
D: NA
length: 13
V: TRBV28

CDR3: CASSLVGGAGELFF
DNA: TGTGCCAGCAGCTTAGTGGGGGGGGCCGGGGAGCTGTTTTTT
size: NA
J: TRBJ2-2
D: TRBD2
length: 14
V: TRBV7-2

CDR3: CASSLGGTRTDTQYF
DNA: TGTGCCAGCAGTTTGGGCGGGACCAGGACAGATACGCAGTATTTT
size: few
J: TRBJ2-3
D: NA
length: 15
V: TRBV27

CDR3: CSGSGGIGGELFF
DNA: TGCAGCGGCTCAGGAGGGATCGGCGGGGAGCTGTTTTTT
size: NA
J: TRBJ2-2
D: NA
length: 13
V: TRBV29-1

CDR3: CASSAATSWNEQFF
DNA: TGTGCCAGCAGTGCCGCGACTAGTTGGAATGAGCAGTTCTTC
size: NA
J: TRBJ2-1
D: NA
length: 14
V: TRBV28

CDR3: CASTEAVFRHEQYF
DNA: TGTGCCAGCACCGAAGCGGTATTTAGACACGAGCAGTACTTC
size: NA
J: TRBJ2-7
D: NA
length: 14
V: TRBV28

CDR3: CASSLRDTDTQYF
DNA: TGTGCCAGCAGTCTCCGGGACACAGATACGCAGTATTTT
size: NA
J: TRBJ2-3
D: NA
length: 13
V: TRBV6-5

CDR3: CASSLSAGGIYEQYF
DNA: TGTGCCAGCAGTTTGTCGGCGGGGGGGATATACGAGCAGTACTTC
size: NA
J: TRBJ2-7
D: TRBD2
length: 15
V: TRBV27

CDR3: CASRPQRTSRYEQYF
DNA: TGTGCCAGCAGACCCCAGCGGACTAGTCGCTACGAGCAGTACTTC
size: NA
J: TRBJ2-7
D: TRBD2
length: 15
V: TRBV28

CDR3: CSAEFSAFF
DNA: TGCAGTGCCGAGTTTTCCGCTTTCTTT
size: once
J: TRBJ1-1
D: NA
length: 9
V: TRBV20-1

CDR3: CASSLGQGLFSGANVLTF
DNA: TGTGCCAGCAGCCTAGGGCAGGGTCTCTTTTCTGGGGCCAACGTCCTGACTTTC
size: NA
J: TRBJ2-6
D: NA
length: 18
V: TRBV7-2

CDR3: CASSPGQSNEKLFF
DNA: TGTGCCAGCTCACCGGGACAGTCTAATGAAAAACTGTTTTTT
size: NA
J: TRBJ1-4
D: TRBD1
length: 14
V: TRBV18

CDR3: CASSMGARDGETQYF
DNA: TGTGCCAGTAGTATGGGGGCTCGGGACGGAGAGACCCAGTACTTC
size: NA
J: TRBJ2-5
D: NA
length: 15
V: TRBV19

CDR3: CASSLGQGGFGGYTF
DNA: TGTGCCAGCAGTTTAGGACAGGGGGGGTTCGGTGGCTACACCTTC
size: NA
J: TRBJ1-2
D: TRBD1
length: 15
V: TRBV28

CDR3: CASRSGSSYEQYF
DNA: TGCGCCAGCCGCAGCGGGAGCTCCTACGAGCAGTACTTC
size: NA
J: TRBJ2-7
D: TRBD2
length: 13
V: TRBV10-2

CDR3: CASSINQGARVQPQHF
DNA: TGTGCCAGTAGTATAAATCAGGGGGCAAGGGTACAGCCCCAGCATTTT
size: once
J: TRBJ1-5
D: TRBD1
length: 16
V: TRBV19

CDR3: CASSVGQGSRETQYF
DNA: TGTGCCAGCAGCGTAGGGCAGGGCTCCCGCGAGACCCAGTACTTC
size: once
J: TRBJ2-5
D: NA
length: 15
V: TRBV9

CDR3: CSARASYEQYF
DNA: TGCAGTGCTAGAGCATCCTACGAGCAGTACTTC
size: NA
J: TRBJ2-7
D: NA
length: 11
V: TRBV20-1

CDR3: CASKAPLAGDRSGANVLTF
DNA: TGTGCCAGCAAGGCCCCTCTAGCGGGAGACCGCTCTGGGGCCAACGTCCTGACTTTC
size: NA
J: TRBJ2-6
D: TRBD2
length: 19
V: TRBV28

CDR3: CASSYPFGGATYEQYF
DNA: TGTGCCAGCAGTTACCCCTTTGGAGGCGCCACCTACGAGCAGTACTTC
size: NA
J: TRBJ2-7
D: NA
length: 16
V: TRBV28

CDR3: CASSEGQSSYNSPLHF
DNA: TGTGCCAGCAGCGAGGGACAGAGCTCCTATAATTCACCCCTCCACTTT
size: NA
J: TRBJ1-6
D: TRBD1
length: 16
V: TRBV5-4

CDR3: CASSSGGGNTDTQYF
DNA: TGTGCCAGCAGCTCGGGTGGGGGGAACACAGATACGCAGTATTTT
size: NA
J: TRBJ2-3
D: NA
length: 15
V: TRBV7-9

CDR3: CASSFRTRINEQFF
DNA: TGTGCCAGCAGTTTTAGGACTAGAATCAATGAGCAGTTCTTC
size: NA
J: TRBJ2-1
D: TRBD2
length: 14
V: TRBV28

CDR3: CASTPQGYGEKLFF
DNA: TGTGCCAGCACCCCACAGGGGTACGGTGAAAAACTGTTTTTT
size: NA
J: TRBJ1-4
D: TRBD1
length: 14
V: TRBV28

CDR3: CASSLTDRGIQPQHF
DNA: TGTGCCAGCAGCTTAACGGACAGGGGAATTCAGCCCCAGCATTTT
size: NA
J: TRBJ1-5
D: TRBD1
length: 15
V: TRBV7-8

CDR3: CASIGPRGTNYGYTF
DNA: TGTGCCAGTATCGGCCCTCGGGGGACTAACTATGGCTACACCTTC
size: NA
J: TRBJ1-2
D: NA
length: 15
V: TRBV19

CDR3: CASTGAGVNNSPLHF
DNA: TGTGCCAGCACCGGCGCGGGGGTTAATAATTCACCCCTCCACTTT
size: few
J: TRBJ1-6
D: NA
length: 15
V: TRBV6-6